This TCR beta chain was captured by sequencing in a study of blood T cell repertoires in COVID-19 (dated by TCRdb to 2018 to 2021). Context from the whole study: Samples covering the acute and convalescent phases of COVID-19 were provided by collaborators in the United States, Italy and Spain. The material from the prospective study consisted of cDNA or gDNA derived from T cells, B-cell-depleted T cells, or PBMCs. The dataset comprised deeply sampled blood TCRbeta repertoires from subjects exposed to, actively infected with, or recovered from COVID-19. The repertoires were released in a freely available public database intended as a resource for research on the immune response to SARS-CoV-2. The samples were drawn from the first 160 participants of the ongoing ImmuneRACE study and from 950 to 1,500 subjects provided by 6 global collaborators. Sample metadata almost always included a de-identified subject ID, COVID-19 status, age in years and sex. Where available, HLA class I and class II types were taken from metadata supplied by the sample provider and were not determined by assay-based typing. What the work shows at the level of the full study, not this receptor alone: Clinical and demographic metadata were provided uncurated, with the amount varying by source and participant.

TCRbeta CDR3 regions were amplified from genomic DNA by means of the immunoSEQ Assay, a bias-controlled multiplex PCR. Per the original workflow: The number of nucleated cells in each sample was estimated from the amplification of reference gene primers within the assay. To quantify the absolute abundance of each unique TCRbeta CDR3 rearrangement, sequence reads were collapsed and filtered. For each sample, productive Simpson clonality was calculated by taking the square root of Simpson's diversity index across productive rearrangements. TCRdb holds this immuneACCESS table with in-frame rearrangements only. Some clones are missing; in checked studies, unresolved V genes explain under half, and the rest has no known cause. That table supplies the V and J calls and clone size; D and trimming were determined from the DNA. Present in this sample are approximately 28,000 clones, around 87% of which were seen just once. More than 1.5% of the sample belongs to the ten largest clones.

Note on this clone: Which antigen it targets is not known. No clone much larger than this one lies a single base away; base qualities are absent.

Collaborating institutions collected whole blood in K2EDTA tubes following their own protocols. For TCRbeta analysis, collaborators shipped samples in one of three forms: frozen whole blood, isolated PBMCs, or DNA extracted from either of those sample types. The CDR3 starts with the cysteine, ends with the phenylalanine, and has 18 residues. Only CDR3 DNA remains: 54 bases, in frame from the first base. V trim: 2 bases; J trim: 3 bases; unmatched bases: 10. CDR1 and CDR2, per the germline V gene, are SGHAT and FQNNGV. Material for sequencing was peripheral blood. This TCR was recovered from a woman aged 55-75 years with active COVID-19. The chain was built from TRBV11-2 and TRBJ2-2; a stretch of 9 junction bases matches TRBD2. The nucleotide sequence reads as follows: TGTGCCAGCAGCTTATCCCTTAGCGGGAGTACGGACACCGGGGAGCTGTTTTTT. The encoded protein is CASSLSLSGSTDTGELFF.